The entry below describes one T cell receptor beta chain. Its antigen is undetermined. The V gene lost 4 bases and the J gene lost 0 bases, with 15 bases spanning the gap. CDR1 and CDR2 from the germline V gene are MGHRA and YSYEKL. This CDR3 has 16 amino acids. This specimen belongs to a study of cytomegalovirus exposure and HLA in healthy donors. Study results and caveats: CMV serostatus was the only immune exposure information that was available.

A multiplex PCR was run with 60 Vbeta primers and 13 Jbeta primers. Method: immunoSEQ multiplex PCR; TCRdb's copy keeps in-frame clones and lacks some. Of around 130,000 clones listed, around 8.5% are singletons. The source is a man aged 40-49 years in good health and CMV-seronegative. The sequencing sample was made of PBMCs. The chain is built from TRBV4-1 and TRBJ1-1, with D perhaps TRBD1 (6 bases). CDR3 region: CASSPWGGAVNTEAFF. The CDR3 DNA is TGCGCCAGCAGCCCATGGGGGGGGGCGGTGAACACTGAAGCTTTCTTT.